Listed here are 32 T cell receptor beta chains from one sample, sequenced in a study of cytomegalovirus exposure and HLA in healthy donors. The PCR used 60 Vbeta and 13 Jbeta primers. Generated by immunoSEQ multiplex PCR, the TCRdb table keeps only in-frame clones and is missing some. The sample includes some 140,000 clones, approximately 70% of them seen just once. Sequenced sample: PBMCs. All receptors derive from a woman aged 40 to 50 in good health and CMV-seronegative.

This clone appeared a few times. The rearrangement uses TRBV5-6 and TRBJ1-4; possibly TRBD1 for D (6 bases). CDR3 length: 17 amino acids. V shed 0 bases and J shed 5 bases, with 17 bases lying between them. Germline V gene lookup returns CDR1 SGHDT and CDR2 YYEEEE. This CDR3 reads CASSLGGPDRENEKLFF. Here the CDR3 DNA reads TGTGCCAGCAGCTTGGGGGGTCCGGACAGAGAGAATGAAAAACTGTTTTTT.

The genes are TRBV7-9 and TRBJ2-7; D is undetermined. V lost 7 bases, J lost 1 base, and 8 bases lay in between. The germline gives CDR1 SEHNR, CDR2 FQNEAQ (reference sequence). The CDR3 consists of 12 residues. CDR3 DNA sequence: TGTGCCAGCACCCTAAATTCCTACGAGCAGTACTTC. It codes for CASTLNSYEQYF.

This chain uses TRBV18 with TRBJ1-5; D may be TRBD1 (6 bases). This CDR3 has 15 residues. The ends were cut back, 5 bases at V and 5 bases at J, with 16 bases in the middle. Germline CDR1 KGHSH, CDR2 LQKENI. DNA for the CDR3: TGTGCCAGCTCAGCTCCGGACAGCCCGTATCAGCCCCAGCATTTT. Translation gives CASSAPDSPYQPQHF.

J is TRBJ2-7 and V is TRBV6-6, with no clear D. This CDR3 comprises 11 residues. V gave up 4 bases and J gave up 3 bases, with 4 bases separating them. The germline V gene encodes CDR1 MNHNY and CDR2 SVGAGI (reference sequence). CDR3 bases: TGTGCCAGCAGTTCAAACTACGAGCAGTACTTC. Encoded protein: CASSSNYEQYF.

This chain joins TRBV7-8 and TRBJ1-5; D is ambiguous. V was clipped by 1 base and J by 4 bases, with 11 bases between them. Germline V gives CDR1 SGHVS, CDR2 FQNEAQ. The CDR3 totals 15 residues. The CDR3 DNA follows: TGTGCCAGCAGCTTAGAAGCGGGATCTAATCAGCCCCAGCATTTT. Translation: CASSLEAGSNQPQHF.

Only a few counts were recorded for this clone. J is TRBJ1-1 and V is TRBV5-1; D is undetermined. The CDR3 spans 15 residues. The germline V and J ends were trimmed by 0 bases and 1 base, with 10 bases remaining between them. The V gene's germline CDR1 is SGHRS and CDR2 YFSETQ. CDR3 coding DNA: TGCGCCAGCAGCTTGGATGAAGGAGGGAACACTGAAGCTTTCTTT. Translation: CASSLDEGGNTEAFF.

The chain is built from TRBV5-4 and TRBJ2-3, with 12 bases that match TRBD2. V shed 2 bases, J shed 2 bases, and the junction held 3 bases outside the gene matches. The CDR3 runs to 16 residues. Germline CDR1 reads SGHNT; CDR2 reads YYREEE (reference sequence). In DNA form, the CDR3 reads TGTGCCAGCAGCTTTGGACTAGCGGGGACCACAGATACGCAGTATTTT. This encodes CASSFGLAGTTDTQYF.

The rearrangement links TRBV4-1 to TRBJ1-5; D is undetermined. Germline CDR1 and CDR2: MGHRA and YSYEKL. Trimming shortened V by 2 bases and J by 2 bases, and 10 bases separated the two germline ends. The CDR3 extends over 15 amino acids. The CDR3 DNA is TGCGCCAGCAGCCAAATCGTGCAGGGCAATCAGCCCCAGCATTTT. This gives the protein CASSQIVQGNQPQHF.

The V and J genes are TRBV27 and TRBJ1-5; weak D call: TRBD1 (5 bases). The CDR3 is made up of 14 amino acids. Trimming left V 2 bases short and J 5 bases short, with 10 bases between. The germline V gene has CDR1 MNHEY and CDR2 SMNVEV (reference sequence). The CDR3 sequence: CASSLNAGDQPQHF. Written as DNA, the CDR3 is TGTGCCAGCAGTTTAAACGCGGGGGATCAGCCCCAGCATTTT.

This clone was observed a few times. The gene calls are TRBV27 and TRBJ1-5; D uncertain. CDR1 is MNHEY and CDR2 is SMNVEV in the germline V gene (reference sequence). V lost 2 bases and J lost 0, with 32 bases in between. The CDR3 contains 23 residues. CDR3 in amino acids: CASSLDERTVKRPSPHSNQPQHF. In nucleotides, the CDR3 is TGTGCCAGCAGTTTAGACGAGCGAACCGTAAAGCGACCGTCCCCGCATAGCAATCAGCCCCAGCATTTT.

CDR3 loop: CASSKDRGLSREQYF. CDR3 DNA sequence: TGTGCCAGTAGTAAAGACAGGGGGCTTTCCCGCGAGCAGTACTTC. The V and J genes are TRBV19 and TRBJ2-7; 10 bases line up with TRBD1. Germline V gives CDR1 LNHDA, CDR2 SQIVND (reference sequence). The V and J ends lost 4 bases and 6 bases, in that order; junction bases with no gene match: 9. This CDR3 contains 15 residues.

The chain combines TRBV27 with TRBJ2-5, with TRBD2 matching over 10 bases. Trimming cost V 5 bases and J 4 bases; bases outside gene matches: 10. Per the germline V gene, CDR1 is MNHEY and CDR2 is SMNVEV (reference sequence). The CDR3 is 16 amino acids. CDR3 residues: CASSKGLARERETQYF. The CDR3 DNA reads as TGTGCCAGCAGTAAGGGACTAGCGAGAGAGAGAGAGACCCAGTACTTC.

This clone was counted only a few times. The CDR3 here is CASSQYPYEQYF. In DNA, the CDR3 is TGTGCCAGCAGCCAATATCCCTACGAGCAGTACTTC. The chain uses TRBV14 and TRBJ2-7; no definite D call. This CDR3 is built from 12 residues. CDR1 is SGHDN and CDR2 is FVKESK in the germline V gene. V was cut by 2 bases and J by 2 bases, with 4 bases left in between.

V and J are TRBV2 and TRBJ2-2; D is undetermined. The CDR3 loop spans 12 amino acids. Looked up from germline, CDR1 is SNHLY and CDR2 is FYNNEI. V lost 7 bases, J lost 4 bases, and 7 bases lay in between. CDR3 loop: CASIRGTGELFF. The DNA for the CDR3 is TGTGCCAGCATTCGAGGCACCGGGGAGCTGTTTTTT. The variable domain in full, with the rest retrieved from reference TRBV2 and TRBJ2-2, is EPEVTQTPSHQVTQMGQEVILRCVPISNHLYFYWYRQILGQKVEFLVSFYNNEISEKSEIFDDQFSVERPDGSNFTLKIRSTKLEDSAMYFCASIRGTGELFFGEGSRLTVL.

The chain combines TRBV2 with TRBJ2-2; 8 bases agree with TRBD1. V trimming: 5 bases; J trimming: 0 bases; junction bases outside the gene matches: 2. The length of the CDR3 is 15 residues. Germline lookup yields CDR1 SNHLY and CDR2 FYNNEI. CDR3: CASSPGQANTGELFF. The CDR3 DNA reads as TGTGCCAGCAGTCCGGGACAGGCGAACACCGGGGAGCTGTTTTTT.

The V call is TRBV5-4, the J call TRBJ2-1; 8 positions match TRBD1. The CDR3 sequence is 15 residues long. Trimming cost V 1 base and J 3 bases; bases outside gene matches: 3. Per the germline V gene, CDR1 is SGHNT and CDR2 is YYREEE (reference sequence). CDR3 loop: CASSLTGTGYNEQFF. The CDR3 region has the DNA TGTGCCAGCAGCTTGACTGGGACAGGCTACAATGAGCAGTTCTTC.

The CDR3 region has the DNA TGTGCCAGCAGCTCGTCGGGGGCGGGGGTCTACGAGCAGTACGTC. It yields the protein CASSSSGAGVYEQYV. The chain is built from TRBV7-8 and TRBJ2-7; weak D call: TRBD2 (7 bases). The CDR3 is 15 residues long. V was shortened by 4 bases and J by 3 bases, with 16 bases between the two germline ends. The germline V gene has CDR1 SGHVS and CDR2 FQNEAQ.

V and J are TRBV5-6 and TRBJ1-6; TRBD1 matches at 9 bases. The V gene end was trimmed by 2 bases and the J gene end by 8 bases; junction bases not matched to a gene: 5. The germline gives CDR1 SGHDT, CDR2 YYEEEE. There are 15 residues in the CDR3. CDR3 amino acids: CASSFPGQGDSPLHF. CDR3 sequence (DNA): TGTGCCAGCAGCTTCCCGGGACAGGGTGATTCACCCCTCCACTTT.

This clone was seen once. V gene TRBV9 combines with J gene TRBJ2-2; D remains unclear. Germline-derived CDR1 and CDR2 are SGDLS and YYNGEE. V lost 0 bases and J lost 1, with 7 bases in between. The CDR3 is 15 residues long. CDR3 sequence reads: CASSVGQENTGELFF. Here the CDR3 DNA reads TGTGCCAGCAGCGTAGGCCAGGAGAACACCGGGGAGCTGTTTTTT.

V and J are TRBV18 and TRBJ2-5; D is unclear. V lost 1 base to trimming and J lost 1 base, with 7 bases between them. The CDR3 is made up of 14 amino acids. Germline loops: CDR1 KGHSH, CDR2 LQKENI. CDR3 bases: TGTGCCAGCTCACCACGACAAAGCCAAGAGACCCAGTACTTC. Amino acid sequence: CASSPRQSQETQYF.

In its sample, this clone was seen a few times. The chain is built from TRBV5-6 and TRBJ2-7, with 8 positions matching TRBD1. CDR1 SGHDT and CDR2 YYEEEE come from the germline V gene. V lost 3 bases and J lost 7; bases outside the gene matches: 9. The CDR3 runs 14 residues. CDR3 amino acids: CASSSLSGGREQYF. For the CDR3, the DNA is TGTGCCAGCAGCTCCTTATCAGGGGGCAGGGAGCAGTACTTC.

The chain employs TRBV2 and TRBJ1-5; the D gene is possibly TRBD1 (5 bases). Deletions cut 3 bases from V and 3 bases from J, with 18 bases between. The CDR3 length is 17 residues. CDR1 is SNHLY, CDR2 FYNNEI, per germline. DNA of the CDR3: TGTGCCAGCAGTGACGGGGGAGTGGGCTACGACAATCAGCCCCAGCATTTT. Translated, it gives CASSDGGVGYDNQPQHF.

This clone occurred a few times. This chain joins TRBV2 and TRBJ1-3; D unresolved. The CDR3 contains 16 residues. CDR1 and CDR2 from the germline V gene are SNHLY and FYNNEI. Trimming left V 2 bases short and J 0 bases short, with 11 bases between. CDR3 in amino acids: CASSEYTGSSGNTIYF. The DNA of the CDR3 is TGTGCCAGCAGTGAATATACGGGAAGCTCTGGAAACACCATATATTTT. Full variable domain (rest looked up from reference TRBV2 and TRBJ1-3): EPEVTQTPSHQVTQMGQEVILRCVPISNHLYFYWYRQILGQKVEFLVSFYNNEISEKSEIFDDQFSVERPDGSNFTLKIRSTKLEDSAMYFCASSEYTGSSGNTIYFGEGSWLTVV.

This chain joins TRBV2 and TRBJ2-3; 9 nucleotides agree with TRBD2. CDR1 and CDR2 from the germline V gene are SNHLY and FYNNEI. The V and J ends lost 3 bases and 3 bases, in that order; junction bases with no gene match: 4. The CDR3 spans 15 residues. CDR3 amino acids: CASSESGGFTDTQYF. The CDR3 DNA sequence: TGTGCCAGCAGTGAGAGCGGGGGGTTTACAGATACGCAGTATTTT.

A few counts support this clone. The chain is built from TRBV19 and TRBJ2-1; 7 positions match TRBD2. With V trimmed by 3 bases and J by 5 bases, 7 bases remained unmatched. This CDR3 is built from 15 residues. Germline lookup yields CDR1 LNHDA and CDR2 SQIVND (reference sequence). CDR3 loop: CASSIVPAGDNEQFF. CDR3 DNA: TGTGCCAGTAGTATTGTCCCGGCGGGGGACAATGAGCAGTTCTTC.

The chain links TRBV5-5 to TRBJ2-5; TRBD2 is a possible D gene (5 bases). Germline CDR1 is SGHKS and CDR2 is YYEKEE (reference sequence). V lost 7 bases and J 2 bases, leaving 12 bases between the germline ends. The CDR3 sequence is 13 residues long. CDR3 amino acids: CASGLGVQETQYF. For the CDR3, the DNA is TGTGCCAGCGGCCTCGGGGTACAAGAGACCCAGTACTTC.

This chain connects TRBV5-1 to TRBJ2-3, with D possibly being TRBD1 (5 bases). The CDR3 totals 17 residues. V was pared by 6 bases and J by 3 bases, with 23 bases between. Germline V gives CDR1 SGHRS, CDR2 YFSETQ. In DNA, the CDR3 is TGCGCCAGCACCCAGGATCCAAGAGACAGCCTGACAGATACGCAGTATTTT. It specifies CASTQDPRDSLTDTQYF. Drawing the rest from reference TRBV5-1 and TRBJ2-3, the complete variable domain is KAGVTQTPRYLIKTRGQQVTLSCSPISGHRSVSWYQQTPGQGLQFLFEYFSETQRNKGNFPGRFSGRQFSNSRSEMNVSTLELGDSALYLCASTQDPRDSLTDTQYFGPGTRLTVL.

J is TRBJ2-7 and V is TRBV18; weak D call: TRBD2 (5 bases). CDR3 length: 13 residues. Trimming cost V 2 bases and J 4 bases, with 9 bases left between them. CDR1 and CDR2 (germline): KGHSH, LQKENI. Written as DNA, the CDR3 is TGTGCCAGCTCACCATCTCCGGGGTACGAGCAGTACGTC. Its protein product is CASSPSPGYEQYV.

This clone was recorded many times. This chain uses TRBV2 with TRBJ1-6; D remains unclear. This CDR3 is 15 amino acids long. Trimming shortened V by 1 base and J by 9 bases, and 13 bases separated the two germline ends. Per germline, CDR1 SNHLY and CDR2 FYNNEI. The DNA for the CDR3 is TGTGCCAGCAGTGAAGAAGTCGCGGAGAGTTCACCCCTCCACTTT. It is translated as CASSEEVAESSPLHF.

V gene TRBV7-9 combines with J gene TRBJ1-1; TRBD1 is a possible D gene (5 bases). The V and J ends lost 6 bases and 6 bases respectively, with 17 bases between them. The CDR3 runs to 14 residues. The germline gives CDR1 SEHNR, CDR2 FQNEAQ (reference sequence). The CDR3 region has the DNA TGTGCCAGCAGTCGGGGGGGTGCTGGGGCTGAAGCTTTCTTT. Protein product: CASSRGGAGAEAFF.

CDR3 nucleotides: TGTGCCATCAGGTCGGCCTCTTCGGGCACCGGGGAGCTGTTTTTT. It specifies CAIRSASSGTGELFF. V gene TRBV10-3 combines with J gene TRBJ2-2; no clear D gene. With 6 bases removed from V and 4 bases from J, the gap between germline ends came to 15 bases. The CDR3 runs to 15 residues. Germline V gives CDR1 ENHRY, CDR2 SYGVKD.

The V and J genes are TRBV7-6 and TRBJ1-5; the match to TRBD1 covers 8 bases. The CDR3 is 13 amino acids. Germline CDR1 reads SGHVS; CDR2 reads FNYEAQ. The ends lost 5 bases at V and 5 bases at J; junction bases unmatched: 2. CDR3 sequence (DNA): TGTGCCAGCAGCCTGGGACAGGATCAGCCCCAGCATTTT. Its translation is CASSLGQDQPQHF.